The clone carrying this TCR beta chain was detected a few times. The sample belongs to a study of CD8+ T cells in alopecia areata. The CDR3 runs to 15 residues. Germline trimming cut 10 bases from V and 4 bases from J; bases unmatched to any gene: 12. Germline values: CDR1 MDHEN, CDR2 SYDVKM. Treatment: oral pan-JAK inhibitor, 5-10 mg twice daily. Sampling of alopecia areata patients yielded lesional scalp punch biopsies as well as peripheral blood. RNA extraction and reverse transcription yielded cDNA as sequencing template. This table comes from immunoSEQ multiplex PCR, and its TCRdb copy is limited to in-frame clones, with some not included. The sample lists about 19,000 clones; 50% to 60% were seen once.

The sample in question was skin, obtained at week 4, from a patient treated with tofacitinib. The chain joins TRBV28 to TRBJ1-4, with 7 bases that match TRBD1. The TCR comes from a human donor with alopecia areata. CDR3 sequence reads: CATLVGSGGNEKLFF. CDR3 nucleotides: TGTGCCACTCTGGTGGGGTCAGGGGGTAATGAAAAACTGTTTTTT. Filled out from reference TRBV28 and TRBJ1-4, the complete variable domain reads DVKVTQSSRYLVKRTGEKVFLECVQDMDHENMFWYRQDPGLGLRLIYFSYDVKMKEKGDIPEGYSVSREKKERFSLILESASTNQTSMYLCATLVGSGGNEKLFFGSGTQLSVL.